This TCR beta chain was identified in a study of blood T cell repertoires in COVID-19. Study context: Some COVID-19 samples were acute and others convalescent; all came from the United States, Italy and Spain. PBMCs, B-cell-depleted T cells, or T cells provided the cDNA or gDNA that made up the material.

In the authors' methods: Quantification of nucleated cells was approximated via reference gene primer amplification. The method was immunoSEQ multiplex PCR; TCRdb's version includes in-frame clones alone and lacks a portion of them. The DNA was the basis for D and trimming; V, J and clone size are from that table. The sample lists hundreds of thousands of clones; about 83% were seen once. Trimming cost V 0 bases and J 4 bases, with 18 bases left between them. Germline-derived CDR1 and CDR2 are MGHRA and YSYEKL. This CDR3 contains 17 residues. The TCR sequence derives from a woman aged 40-49 years with active or convalescent COVID-19. The sequencing sample was made of peripheral blood. This chain links TRBV4-1 with TRBJ1-2; D perhaps matches TRBD1 (6 bases). CDR3 sequence reads: CASSQEGGAHGSYGYTF. In DNA, the CDR3 is TGCGCCAGCAGCCAAGAGGGGGGGGCCCACGGGAGCTATGGCTACACCTTC.